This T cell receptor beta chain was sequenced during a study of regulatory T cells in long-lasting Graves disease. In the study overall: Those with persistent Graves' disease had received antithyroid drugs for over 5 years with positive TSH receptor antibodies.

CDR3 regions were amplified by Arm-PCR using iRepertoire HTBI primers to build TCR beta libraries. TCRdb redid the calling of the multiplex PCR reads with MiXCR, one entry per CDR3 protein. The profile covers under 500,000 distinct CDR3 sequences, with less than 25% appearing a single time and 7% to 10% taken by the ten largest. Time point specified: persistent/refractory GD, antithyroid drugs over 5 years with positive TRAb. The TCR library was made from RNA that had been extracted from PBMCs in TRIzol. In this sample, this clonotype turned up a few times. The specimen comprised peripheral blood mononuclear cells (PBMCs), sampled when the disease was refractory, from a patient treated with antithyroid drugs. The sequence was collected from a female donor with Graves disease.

The CDR3 nucleotides are TGCAGTGCTAGATACAGGAATCTTTACGAGCAGTACTTC. Protein sequence: CSARYRNLYEQYF. V gene TRBV20-1 combines with J gene TRBJ2-7; the D gene is possibly TRBD1 (5 bases). CDR3 length: 13 amino acids. Germline lookup yields CDR1 DFQATT and CDR2 SNEGSKA (reference sequence). Trimming pared 2 bases from V and 4 bases from J, leaving 12 bases between.